The 27 T cell receptor beta chains in this list originate from one sample, sequenced in a study of blood T cell repertoires in COVID-19. Some clones are missing from TCRdb's copy, which holds only in-frame ones; the method was immunoSEQ multiplex PCR. The sample contains approximately 220,000 clones, around 87% of which appear only once. The sample taken for sequencing was peripheral blood. Receptor source: a man aged 55 to 70 with acute or convalescent COVID-19.

The J gene is TRBJ2-1, the V gene TRBV7-6; TRBD2 aligns across 10 bases. CDR3 size: 18 residues. The junction had 11 bases not matched to a gene; V was cut back by 4 bases and J by 2 bases. CDR1 and CDR2 (germline): SGHVS, FNYEAQ. The CDR3 loop reads CASSSGPGAGGPYNEQFF. DNA of the CDR3: TGTGCCAGCAGCTCGGGGCCCGGAGCGGGGGGGCCCTACAATGAGCAGTTCTTC.

The chain recombines TRBV7-2 with TRBJ2-3; the match to TRBD2 covers 7 bases. V lost 1 base to trimming and J lost 1 base; unmatched junction nucleotides: 8. Germline assignment: CDR1 SGHTA and CDR2 FQGNSA. The CDR3 totals 17 residues. The CDR3 nucleotides are TGTGCCAGCAGCTTAGGGCTAGCGGTATGGGGCACAGATACGCAGTATTTT. The encoded protein is CASSLGLAVWGTDTQYF.

CDR3: CASSLGQSSYNEQFF. CDR3 sequence (DNA): TGTGCCAGCAGCCTTGGACAGAGCTCCTACAATGAGCAGTTCTTC. This chain joins TRBV9 and TRBJ2-1, with D possibly being TRBD1 (6 bases). CDR1 SGDLS and CDR2 YYNGEE come from the germline V gene. CDR3 length: 15 amino acids. Trimming removed 4 bases at V and 0 bases at J, with 11 bases between.

This chain uses TRBV20-1 with TRBJ1-2, with a tentative D call TRBD1 (5 bases). The germline V gene has CDR1 DFQATT and CDR2 SNEGSKA (reference sequence). The V end was cut by 7 bases, the J end by 3 bases, with 9 bases between. The CDR3 contains 11 residues. CDR3 DNA: TGCAGTGGAAAGACAGACTATGGCTACACCTTC. As protein: CSGKTDYGYTF.

The CDR3 is CASSRTGAPYEQYF. CDR3 nucleotide sequence: TGTGCCAGCAGCAGAACAGGAGCCCCCTACGAGCAGTACTTC. V gene TRBV6-5 combines with J gene TRBJ2-7, with D possibly being TRBD1 (5 bases). The CDR3 loop spans 14 amino acids. Germline CDR1 reads MNHEY; CDR2 reads SVGAGI. Trimming took 6 bases from V and 2 from J, leaving 14 bases between them.

The gene calls are TRBV5-8 and TRBJ1-2; possibly TRBD1 for D (5 bases). The length of the CDR3 is 14 residues. With 4 bases removed from V and 1 base from J, the gap between germline ends came to 11 bases. Germline CDR1 SGHTS, CDR2 YDEGEE. The CDR3 spells CASSLGVRNYGYTF. Here the CDR3 DNA reads TGTGCCAGCAGCCTAGGGGTTCGTAACTATGGCTACACCTTC.

This clone was seen a handful of times. V usage is TRBV5-4 and J usage is TRBJ2-7, with D hard to call. The ends were cut back, 0 bases at V and 3 bases at J, with 13 bases in the middle. The germline V gene encodes CDR1 SGHNT and CDR2 YYREEE (reference sequence). This CDR3 is built from 15 residues. The CDR3: CASSLAAASDYEQYF. The CDR3 DNA is TGTGCCAGCAGCTTGGCGGCAGCGTCAGACTACGAGCAGTACTTC.

The chain has TRBV3-1 (or the pseudogene TRBV3-2) and TRBJ1-2; weak D call: TRBD1 (6 bases). This CDR3 has 15 amino acids. Germline V gene data show CDR1 as LGHDT and CDR2 as YNNKEL (reference sequence). The V gene lost 1 base and the J gene lost 3 bases, with 12 bases spanning the gap. The CDR3 DNA sequence: TGTGCCAGCAGCCAAGTTGACAGGAGCTACTATGGCTACACCTTC. This codes for CASSQVDRSYYGYTF.

The chain has TRBV5-4 and TRBJ2-1; 9 bases fit TRBD1. Per the germline V gene, CDR1 is SGHNT and CDR2 is YYREEE (reference sequence). The length of the CDR3 is 14 residues. The ends lost 9 bases at V and 5 bases at J; junction bases unmatched: 9. The CDR3 is CATQTGGANNEQFF. The CDR3 nucleotides are TGTGCCACCCAAACAGGGGGCGCAAACAATGAGCAGTTCTTC.

This clone was seen only a few times. V is TRBV20-1 and J is TRBJ2-5; 11 nucleotides line up with TRBD2. V lost 3 bases to trimming and J lost 5 bases; unmatched junction nucleotides: 14. Germline CDR1 reads DFQATT; CDR2 reads SNEGSKA (reference sequence). The CDR3 runs 17 residues. The chain's CDR3 is CSASLWASGGRAETQYF. DNA of the CDR3: TGCAGTGCTAGTCTCTGGGCTAGCGGGGGGAGGGCGGAGACCCAGTACTTC.

The J gene is TRBJ2-1, the V gene TRBV5-1, with D perhaps matching TRBD2 (5 bases). Germline CDR1 is SGHRS and CDR2 is YFSETQ. Trimming cost V 5 bases and J 7 bases, with 10 bases left between them. The CDR3 has 12 residues. The CDR3 reads CASRPERNEQFF. DNA of the CDR3: TGCGCCAGCAGACCGGAGCGGAATGAGCAGTTCTTC.

V and J are TRBV6-4 and TRBJ2-1; no clear D. Trimming shortened V by 5 bases and J by 6 bases, and 17 bases separated the two germline ends. CDR3 length: 15 residues. In germline, CDR1 is MRHNA, CDR2 SNTAGT. The CDR3 protein is CASSPSDTPGNEQFF. CDR3 nucleotide sequence: TGTGCCAGCAGTCCTTCTGACACGCCAGGCAATGAGCAGTTCTTC.

V and J are TRBV7-6 and TRBJ1-4, with 9 bases lining up with TRBD1. The CDR3 totals 18 residues. Trimming cost V 2 bases and J 8 bases; bases outside gene matches: 15. Germline CDR1 SGHVS, CDR2 FNYEAQ. This chain's CDR3 is CASSLPPSRQGGREKLFF. CDR3 DNA sequence: TGTGCCAGCAGCTTACCCCCCTCAAGACAGGGGGGGCGGGAAAAACTGTTTTTT.

The chain has TRBV30 and TRBJ1-2; D is possibly TRBD1 (5 bases). V lost 3 bases, J lost 6 bases, and 11 bases lay in between. Germline CDR1 GTSNPN, CDR2 SVGIG (reference sequence). The CDR3 has 12 amino acids. The CDR3 sequence is CAWSRTGHGYTF. As DNA, the CDR3 is TGTGCCTGGAGCAGAACAGGCCATGGCTACACCTTC.

A few counts support this clone. This chain connects TRBV13 to TRBJ1-6; a weak D match, TRBD1 (5 bases). The germline V and J ends were trimmed by 2 bases and 7 bases, with 9 bases remaining between them. Germline values: CDR1 PRHDT, CDR2 FYEKMQ (reference sequence). The CDR3 has 14 residues. The CDR3: CASSLTGVNSPLHF. Here the CDR3 DNA reads TGTGCCAGCAGCTTAACGGGGGTGAATTCACCCCTCCACTTT.

In regard to this clone: Other DNA sequences in this specimen translate into the identical CDR3. The genes are TRBV7-9 and TRBJ1-3; 9 bases are shared with TRBD1. Looked up from germline, CDR1 is SEHNR and CDR2 is FQNEAQ (reference sequence). After removal of 5 bases from V and 0 bases from J, the junction contained 2 bases not matched to a gene. The CDR3 length is 15 residues. This CDR3 is CASSKQGASGNTIYF. The CDR3, as DNA: TGTGCCAGCAGCAAACAGGGGGCCTCTGGAAACACCATATATTTT.

V is TRBV2 and J is TRBJ2-2, with 11 nucleotides matching TRBD1. The CDR3 consists of 16 residues. J lost 5 bases, V lost 3 bases, and 5 bases had no gene match. The germline gives CDR1 SNHLY, CDR2 FYNNEI. The CDR3 DNA follows: TGTGCCAGCAGTGATTATGGGACAGGGGGGACCGGGGAGCTGTTTTTT. Its protein product is CASSDYGTGGTGELFF.

The chain employs TRBV27 and TRBJ2-1; 8 nucleotides align to TRBD1. V gave up 0 bases and J gave up 2 bases; unmatched junction bases: 3. Germline assignment: CDR1 MNHEY and CDR2 SMNVEV (reference sequence). This CDR3 contains 16 residues. The CDR3 region is CASSLSGDRPYNEQFF. Written as DNA, the CDR3 is TGTGCCAGCAGTTTATCGGGGGACAGGCCCTACAATGAGCAGTTCTTC.

This chain uses TRBV7-9 with TRBJ2-7; perhaps TRBD2 as D (6 bases). The CDR3 extends over 14 amino acids. Trimming took 3 bases from V and 1 from J, leaving 10 bases between them. Germline V gene sequence: CDR1 SEHNR, CDR2 FQNEAQ (reference sequence). CDR3 residues: CASSLRGTSYEQYF. In DNA form, the CDR3 reads TGTGCCAGCAGCTTGCGGGGAACGTCCTACGAGCAGTACTTC.

The genes are TRBV4-2 and TRBJ2-1; TRBD2 agrees at 9 bases. Germline CDR1 reads LGHNA; CDR2 reads YNFKEQ. The CDR3 consists of 17 residues. V trimming: 0 bases; J trimming: 7 bases; junction bases outside the gene matches: 10. As DNA, the CDR3 is TGTGCCAGCAGCCAAGAAAGGGGGACTAGCCTCCGAAATGAGCAGTTCTTC. It specifies CASSQERGTSLRNEQFF.

Regarding this clone: Additional DNA sequences in this sample encode the identical CDR3. The chain combines TRBV6-5 with TRBJ1-4; weak D call: TRBD1 (5 bases). Germline V CDR1 and CDR2: MNHEY, SVGAGI. The CDR3 has 14 amino acids. V lost 2 bases, J lost 5 bases, and 9 bases lay in between. CDR3 in DNA: TGTGCCAGCAGTTACGGGCAGGGCAATGAAAAACTGTTTTTT. It is translated as CASSYGQGNEKLFF.

This sequence joins TRBV24-1 and TRBJ2-7, with D unresolved. Looked up from germline, CDR1 is KGHDR and CDR2 is SFDVKD. The CDR3 totals 14 residues. V was pared by 12 bases and J by 2 bases, with 19 bases between. The CDR3 nucleotides read TGTGCCCCCCTCCTCGAGGAGTTTACCTACGAGCAGTACTTC. Translation: CAPLLEEFTYEQYF.

This sequence joins TRBV11-2 and TRBJ2-7, with 7 bases identical to TRBD1. This CDR3 has 16 residues. V trimming: 5 bases; J trimming: 6 bases; junction bases outside the gene matches: 16. Per the germline V gene, CDR1 is SGHAT and CDR2 is FQNNGV. CDR3 nucleotide sequence: TGTGCCAGCAGCCCCACGACAGGGTCGAGCACGCCCGAGCAGTACTTC. Its translation: CASSPTTGSSTPEQYF. Full variable domain (rest looked up from reference TRBV11-2 and TRBJ2-7): EAGVAQSPRYKIIEKRQSVAFWCNPISGHATLYWYQQILGQGPKLLIQFQNNGVVDDSQLPKDRFSAERLKGVDSTLKIQPAKLEDSAVYLCASSPTTGSSTPEQYFGPGTRLTVT.

This chain joins TRBV5-6 and TRBJ2-1, with 14 bases matching TRBD2. This CDR3 region has 17 residues. V was pared by 4 bases and J by 2 bases, with 5 bases of the junction left unmatched. From germline, CDR1 is SGHDT and CDR2 YYEEEE. The CDR3 DNA reads TGTGCCAGCAGCCTAGGACTAGCGGGGGGCACCTACAATGAGCAGTTCTTC. Translated, it gives CASSLGLAGGTYNEQFF.

The rearrangement links TRBV3-1 (or the pseudogene TRBV3-2) to TRBJ2-7, with TRBD1 matching over 9 bases. The ends lost 4 bases at V and 5 bases at J; junction bases unmatched: 9. This CDR3 spans 15 amino acids. Germline assignment: CDR1 LGHDT and CDR2 YNNKEL (reference sequence). The CDR3 nucleotides read TGTGCCAGCAGCCGAGGTCTACAGGGGGCAAACGAGCAGTACTTC. Its protein is CASSRGLQGANEQYF.

This rearrangement joins TRBV27 to TRBJ2-7, with D maybe TRBD1 (7 bases). In germline, CDR1 is MNHEY, CDR2 SMNVEV (reference sequence). CDR3 length: 16 residues. The germline V and J ends were trimmed by 3 bases and 0 bases, with 15 bases remaining between them. The CDR3 protein is CASSFGGGAGSYEQYF. DNA of the CDR3: TGTGCCAGCAGTTTTGGAGGGGGCGCCGGCTCCTACGAGCAGTACTTC.

The chain has TRBV2 and TRBJ2-3; 7 bases line up with TRBD1. The V segment lost 4 bases and the J segment 1 base; nucleotides outside the gene matches: 2. The CDR3 has 14 residues. Germline-derived CDR1 and CDR2 are SNHLY and FYNNEI. The CDR3 coding sequence is TGTGCCAGCAGTGGACAGGGACGCACAGATACGCAGTATTTT. Translated, it gives CASSGQGRTDTQYF.